Presented here are 5 T cell receptor beta chains from one specimen sequenced in a study of T cells in Graves' hyperthyroidism and ophthalmopathy. TCR beta CDR3 regions were amplified from RNA. First-round RT-PCR with HTBI primers amplified the TCR CDR3 region. A single record per CDR3 protein comes from TCRdb applying MiXCR to the multiplex PCR reads. The repertoire holds some 350,000 distinct CDR3 sequences, with approximately 25% as singletons. The sample was blood. The receptors shown here come from a man in his fifties with Graves' hyperthyroidism.

This sequence joins TRBV4-1 and TRBJ2-5, with a tentative D call TRBD2 (6 bases). The CDR3 is made up of 15 amino acids. Germline CDR1 reads MGHRA; CDR2 reads YSYEKL. Trimming pared 0 bases from V and 5 bases from J, leaving 13 bases between. In nucleotides, the CDR3 is TGCGCCAGCAGCCAAGATTCGGGGAGGTGGGAGACCCAGTACTTC. Its protein product is CASSQDSGRWETQYF.

This clonotype was recorded a few times. The chain links TRBV2 to TRBJ2-3, with TRBD2 identical over 9 bases. The J segment lost 0 bases and the V segment lost 7 bases, leaving 20 bases of the junction unmatched. This CDR3 has 20 amino acids. CDR1 is SNHLY and CDR2 is FYNNEI in the germline V gene. The CDR3 region has the DNA TGTGCCAGCAACCCCGCCCAGGGCGCGACTAGCGGTATTAGCACAGATACGCAGTATTTT. Protein product: CASNPAQGATSGISTDTQYF.

Worth noting for this clonotype: This could be a read error, since a much larger clone is one nucleotide away. V usage is TRBV5-1 and J usage is TRBJ2-1; tentatively, D is TRBD2 (6 bases). CDR1 and CDR2 (germline): SGHRS, YFSETQ. V was shortened by 3 bases and J by 10 bases, with 17 bases between the two germline ends. CDR3 length equals 14 residues. CDR3 sequence reads: CASSYRPQEGEQFF. The CDR3 nucleotides are TGCGCCAGCAGCTACCGGCCACAGGAGGGCGAGCAGTTCTTC.

This chain links TRBV29-1 with TRBJ2-7; TRBD2 is a possible D gene (6 bases). Germline assignment: CDR1 SQVTM and CDR2 ANQGSEA. The CDR3 totals 13 residues. The germline V and J ends were trimmed by 3 bases and 6 bases, with 15 bases remaining between them. The CDR3 region is CSVEGGRNLEQYF. CDR3 in DNA: TGCAGCGTTGAGGGGGGAAGGAACCTCGAGCAGTACTTC.

This clonotype was observed many times. The rearrangement joins TRBV20-1 to TRBJ2-7, with unresolved D. The CDR3 covers 12 residues. The germline gives CDR1 DFQATT, CDR2 SNEGSKA (reference sequence). The germline V and J ends were trimmed by 3 bases and 1 base, with 7 bases remaining between them. The CDR3 DNA reads TGCAGTGCTAGTGGACGGTCCTACGAGCAGTACTTC. It yields the protein CSASGRSYEQYF.